What follows are 32 T cell receptor beta chains derived from one specimen sequenced in a study of prognosis after radiotherapy for stage I lung cancer (dated by TCRdb to about 2021). Sequenced using an Illumina HiSeq 3000. Two rounds of multiplex PCR were used to amplify the TCR beta CDR3 region from genomic DNA. The first PCR round used primers specific to each TRBV and TRBJ gene, and the primer sequences were filed in Chinese patent CN105087789A. In TCRdb, the public reads were trimmed at Q25 with fastp and aligned with MiXCR, with productive beta chains retained. CDR3 protein sequences are deduplicated, and each keeps its most common genes and DNA. The table for this sample lists around 18,000 distinct CDR3 sequences; approximately 30% of them were counted only once. The leading ten clones occupy about 33% of the sample. The sample was PBMCs, taken before or after stereotactic body radiation therapy (not recorded which). The receptors derive from a donor aged 50 or older with non-small cell lung cancer.

Of note for this clonotype: The likely explanation is a read error, given a far larger clone one base away. The rearrangement joins TRBV6-9 to TRBJ1-5; D remains ambiguous. Trimming pared 8 bases from V and 6 bases from J, leaving 17 bases between. CDR3 length: 14 amino acids. Germline V gene lookup returns CDR1 MNHGY and CDR2 SVAAGI. DNA of the CDR3: TGTGCCAGCGGTTTCACCGGTTTTGGTCAGCCCCAGCATTTT. It codes for CASGFTGFGQPQHF.

V and J are TRBV15 and TRBJ2-7; D not resolved. The CDR3 consists of 14 residues. The V end was cut by 1 base, the J end by 4 bases, with 11 bases between. From germline, CDR1 is LNHNV and CDR2 YYDKDF (reference sequence). In nucleotides, the CDR3 is TGTGCCACCAGCAGAGGGCAGAATACATACGAGCAGTACTTC. It translates to CATSRGQNTYEQYF. Full variable domain (missing parts from reference TRBV15 and TRBJ2-7): DAMVIQNPRYQVTQFGKPVTLSCSQTLNHNVMYWYQQKSSQAPKLLFHYYDKDFNNEADTPDNFQSRRPNTSFCFLDIRSPGLGDTAMYLCATSRGQNTYEQYFGPGTRLTVT.

This clonotype came up once. The CDR3 does not close with the conserved phenylalanine or tryptophan, likely indicating a read error. This chain connects TRBV24-1 to TRBJ1-5; D possibly corresponds to TRBD1 (5 bases). Trimming cost V 5 bases and J 0 bases, with 13 bases left between them. This CDR3 is built from 16 residues. Germline lookup yields CDR1 KGHDR and CDR2 SFDVKD. CDR3 sequence (DNA): TGTGCCACCAGTGCTGGAGAGGGGTATAGCAATCAGCCCCAGCATTCT. This gives the protein CATSAGEGYSNQPQHS.

This clonotype was seen many times. The chain joins TRBV6-5 to TRBJ2-1; 7 nucleotides line up with TRBD1. CDR1 MNHEY and CDR2 SVGAGI come from the germline V gene. J was trimmed by 9 bases and V by 2 bases; bases with no gene match: 4. This CDR3 is built from 13 residues. This chain's CDR3 is CASSYATGSEQFF. CDR3 in DNA: TGTGCCAGCAGTTACGCGACAGGGAGTGAGCAGTTCTTC.

On this clonotype: One junction end disagrees with the germline gene, perhaps due to a read error. This chain uses TRBV20-1 with TRBJ1-2; TRBD1 might be the D (5 bases). This CDR3 is 14 amino acids long. Germline V gene sequence: CDR1 DFQATT, CDR2 SNEGSKA (reference sequence). The CDR3: CSARASDRDYGYTF. CDR3 nucleotides: TGCAGTGCTAGAGCCTCCGACAGAGACTATGGCTACACATTC.

This clonotype has just one count. A far larger clone differs by one base, so this is likely a read error. V usage is TRBV6-4 and J usage is TRBJ1-5; the D is unclear. Trimming removed 7 bases at V and 2 bases at J, with 9 bases between. Germline-derived CDR1 and CDR2 are MRHNA and SNTAGT. This CDR3 region has 13 residues. CDR3 nucleotide sequence: TGTGCCAGCACACGGGTTGGCAATCAGCCCCAGCATTTT. Its protein is CASTRVGNQPQHF.

Remarks on this clonotype: A far larger clone is one nucleotide away, so this likely arose from a read error. The chain couples TRBV2 to TRBJ2-1, with D perhaps matching TRBD2 (5 bases). Germline V gene sequence: CDR1 SNHLY, CDR2 FYNNEI. This CDR3 contains 13 residues. V lost 7 bases, J lost 5 bases, and 12 bases lay in between. The CDR3 DNA reads TGTGCCAGCACTTCCGGGGTGAACAATGAGCAGTTCTTC. It specifies CASTSGVNNEQFF.

This clonotype was recorded many times. This chain links TRBV3-1 with TRBJ2-2; D gene ambiguous. There are 15 residues in the CDR3. V was shortened by 2 bases and J by 1 base, with 8 bases between the two germline ends. Germline CDR1 is LGHDT and CDR2 is YNNKEL (reference sequence). In DNA form, the CDR3 reads TGTGCCAGCAGCCAATATACTGTGAACACCGGGGAGCTGTTTTTT. As protein: CASSQYTVNTGELFF.

Concerning this clonotype: Given a much more abundant clone one base away, this may be a read error. Here the CDR3 reads CVSSTLTQGGMGTQYF. The CDR3 region has the DNA TGTGTCAGCAGTACGCTTACGCAGGGAGGAATGGGGACCCAGTACTTC. The chain links TRBV27 to TRBJ2-5, with D possibly TRBD2 on 6 matching bases. Germline V CDR1 and CDR2: MNHEY, SMNVEV (reference sequence). The length of the CDR3 is 16 residues.

The chain recombines TRBV6-2 or TRBV6-3 with TRBJ1-6; D call uncertain. Germline CDR1 MNHEY, CDR2 SVGEGT. The CDR3 is made up of 17 amino acids. Trimming removed 2 bases from V and 18 bases from J, with 29 bases in between. In DNA form, the CDR3 reads TGTGCCAGCAGTTACCGGGCAGCCAGCTCCTATAATTCACCCAACCACTTT. It specifies CASSYRAASSYNSPNHF.

In its sample, this clonotype was seen many times. V and J are TRBV27 and TRBJ2-1; the match to TRBD2 covers 7 bases. Per germline, CDR1 MNHEY and CDR2 SMNVEV (reference sequence). The CDR3 is 15 amino acids. J gave up 8 bases and V 0 bases, and 7 bases lay outside the gene matches. DNA for the CDR3: TGTGCCAGCAGTTTATCTGGGAGGGCCTTTTATGAGCAGTTCTTC. Translation: CASSLSGRAFYEQFF.

Comments on this clonotype: At one end the junction does not follow the germline gene, possibly because of a read error. The chain carries TRBV6-8 and TRBJ2-2, with 7 positions matching TRBD2. This CDR3 is built from 17 residues. From germline, CDR1 is MNHGY and CDR2 SAAAGT. The CDR3 nucleotides read TGTGCCAGCAGTTACTTAGTGACTAGCACGGGCACCGGTGAGCTGTTTTTT. Its protein product is CASSYLVTSTGTGELFF.

This clonotype was found many times. The V call is TRBV30, the J call TRBJ1-1; D remains ambiguous. There are 11 residues in the CDR3. CDR1 is GTSNPN and CDR2 is SVGIG in the germline V gene (reference sequence). V was trimmed by 2 bases and J by 8 bases, leaving 9 bases between them. In DNA, the CDR3 is TGTGCCTGGAGTCTGCGCAGGGAAGCTTTCTTT. This encodes CAWSLRREAFF.

This clonotype showed up many times. This rearrangement joins TRBV7-9 to TRBJ2-7, with 10 bases aligning to TRBD2. This CDR3 region has 14 residues. Germline trimming cut 3 bases from V and 5 bases from J; bases unmatched to any gene: 4. Germline values: CDR1 SEHNR, CDR2 FQNEAQ (reference sequence). The chain's CDR3 is CASSFLAGADEQYF. As DNA, the CDR3 is TGTGCCAGCAGCTTTCTAGCGGGAGCTGACGAGCAGTACTTC.

This clonotype was counted ten times or more. This chain joins TRBV7-2 and TRBJ2-1; TRBD2 matches at 14 bases. From germline, CDR1 is SGHTA and CDR2 FQGNSA. J was trimmed by 9 bases and V by 5 bases; bases with no gene match: 6. The CDR3 totals 15 residues. CDR3 residues: CASSLRLAGGSEQFF. CDR3 nucleotide sequence: TGTGCCAGCAGCCTCCGACTAGCGGGAGGGAGTGAGCAGTTCTTC.

This clonotype came up many times. The chain combines TRBV7-8 with TRBJ2-4; 14 nucleotides match TRBD2. Unmatched junction bases numbered 10, after V lost 3 bases and J lost 3 bases. From germline, CDR1 is SGHVS and CDR2 FQNEAQ. The CDR3 runs 19 residues. The CDR3 protein is CASSLAGTSGRRVKNIQYF. CDR3 nucleotide sequence: TGTGCCAGCAGCTTGGCCGGGACTAGCGGGAGAAGGGTCAAAAACATTCAGTACTTC.

This clonotype has a count of ten or more. This chain links TRBV3-1 with TRBJ2-4; 12 nucleotides match TRBD2. CDR1 and CDR2 from the germline V gene are LGHDT and YNNKEL (reference sequence). There are 17 residues in the CDR3. V was clipped by 2 bases and J by 0 bases; unmatched bases: 2. The CDR3: CASSQLAGGVAKNIQYF. The DNA of the CDR3 is TGTGCCAGCAGCCAACTAGCGGGAGGGGTAGCCAAAAACATTCAGTACTTC.

There are many counts of this clonotype. This rearrangement joins TRBV5-1 to TRBJ2-3; TRBD2 aligns across 7 bases. The trim removed 1 base at V and 2 bases at J, leaving 4 bases unmatched. The CDR3 length is 15 residues. Germline CDR1 reads SGHRS; CDR2 reads YFSETQ. The CDR3 is CASSLPSGNTDTQYF. Written as DNA, the CDR3 is TGCGCCAGCAGCTTGCCTAGCGGAAACACAGATACGCAGTATTTT. Looking up the rest from reference TRBV5-1 and TRBJ2-3 gives the full variable domain: KAGVTQTPRYLIKTRGQQVTLSCSPISGHRSVSWYQQTPGQGLQFLFEYFSETQRNKGNFPGRFSGRQFSNSRSEMNVSTLELGDSALYLCASSLPSGNTDTQYFGPGTRLTVL.

Ten or more counts support this clonotype. CDR3 bases: TGTGCCAGCAGTCTTTTTGGGGCCCCCTATGGCTACACCTTC. Protein sequence: CASSLFGAPYGYTF. This chain joins TRBV5-6 and TRBJ1-2, with D possibly being TRBD1 (5 bases). This CDR3 is 14 amino acids long. CDR1 SGHDT and CDR2 YYEEEE come from the germline V gene. V was shortened by 5 bases and J by 4 bases, with 15 bases between the two germline ends.

As regards this clonotype: A much larger clone differs by one base, so this may be a read error. The rearrangement uses TRBV29-1 and TRBJ2-7; 7 bases line up with TRBD2. The germline V gene encodes CDR1 SQVTM and CDR2 ANQGSEA. CDR3 length: 15 residues. CDR3 DNA sequence: TGCAGCGTTGAGAGTAGCGGGCCTTCGGCCTACGATCAGTACTTC. It encodes CSVESSGPSAYDQYF.

This clonotype showed up many times. This sequence joins TRBV29-1 and TRBJ2-1; D not certain. CDR3 length equals 11 residues. V was pared by 8 bases and J by 7 bases, with 12 bases between. Germline lookup yields CDR1 SQVTM and CDR2 ANQGSEA. CDR3 DNA sequence: TGCAGCCTTAAGCGAGATAATGAGCAGTTCTTC. This gives the protein CSLKRDNEQFF.

At least ten counts were recorded for this clonotype. The chain combines TRBV6-1 with TRBJ2-7; TRBD2 might be the D (5 bases). The CDR3 consists of 13 residues. Germline-derived CDR1 and CDR2 are MNHNS and SASEGT. V lost 7 bases and J 6 bases, leaving 16 bases between the germline ends. In nucleotides, the CDR3 is TGTGCCAGCACCGGTGGGAGAGGCCTCGAGCAGTACTTC. Translation: CASTGGRGLEQYF.

This clonotype was observed many times. The V gene is TRBV11-2, the J gene TRBJ2-3, with D tentatively TRBD2 (6 bases). Germline values: CDR1 SGHAT, CDR2 FQNNGV. Deletions cut 1 base from V and 2 bases from J, with 13 bases between. This CDR3 contains 16 residues. This CDR3 is CASSLGVSGPTDTQYF. The CDR3 DNA is TGTGCCAGCAGCTTAGGGGTTAGCGGTCCCACAGATACGCAGTATTTT. Drawing the rest from reference TRBV11-2 and TRBJ2-3, the complete variable domain is EAGVAQSPRYKIIEKRQSVAFWCNPISGHATLYWYQQILGQGPKLLIQFQNNGVVDDSQLPKDRFSAERLKGVDSTLKIQPAKLEDSAVYLCASSLGVSGPTDTQYFGPGTRLTVL.

This clonotype was seen ten or more times. CDR3 nucleotides: TGTGCCAGCAGCTTGGGGGACAGGGGGCGGGAGACCCAGTACTTC. It encodes CASSLGDRGRETQYF. The chain joins TRBV5-4 to TRBJ2-5, with 12 nucleotides matching TRBD1. The CDR3 covers 15 residues. V lost 0 bases to trimming and J lost 5 bases; unmatched junction nucleotides: 2. Germline CDR1 is SGHNT and CDR2 is YYREEE (reference sequence).

Many counts were recorded for this clonotype. The chain uses TRBV5-6 and TRBJ2-2; weak D call: TRBD1 (5 bases). Trimming stripped 5 bases from V and 2 bases from J, with 13 bases between. Germline-derived CDR1 and CDR2 are SGHDT and YYEEEE. The CDR3 has 15 residues. CDR3 DNA sequence: TGTGCCAGCAGACTGACAGACACAAACACCGGGGAGCTGTTTTTT. It codes for CASRLTDTNTGELFF. The whole variable domain, remainder taken from reference TRBV5-6 and TRBJ2-2, is DAGVTQSPTHLIKTRGQQVTLRCSPKSGHDTVSWYQQALGQGPQFIFQYYEEEERQRGNFPDRFSGHQFPNYSSELNVNALLLGDSALYLCASRLTDTNTGELFFGEGSRLTVL.

This clonotype was recorded many times. This chain links TRBV29-1 with TRBJ1-1, with 7 bases lining up with TRBD1. CDR3 length: 15 residues. With V trimmed by 4 bases and J by 0 bases, 8 bases remained unmatched. Germline V gene sequence: CDR1 SQVTM, CDR2 ANQGSEA. In DNA form, the CDR3 reads TGCAGCGTTGCGGGACAGAGTTTCATGAACACTGAAGCTTTCTTT. It encodes CSVAGQSFMNTEAFF. Filled out from reference TRBV29-1 and TRBJ1-1, the complete variable domain reads SAVISQKPSRDICQRGTSLTIQCQVDSQVTMMFWYRQQPGQSLTLIATANQGSEATYESGFVIDKFPISRPNLTFSTLTVSNMSPEDSSIYLCSVAGQSFMNTEAFFGQGTRLTVV.

In its sample, this clonotype was seen many times. The chain links TRBV20-1 to TRBJ1-2; 12 bases are a match to TRBD1. The J segment lost 5 bases and the V segment lost 6 bases, leaving 7 bases of the junction unmatched. Germline assignment: CDR1 DFQATT and CDR2 SNEGSKA (reference sequence). The CDR3 contains 14 residues. The CDR3 bases are TGCAGTGCGCGGGACAGGGGGCGTCGGTATGGCTACACCTTC. Its protein product is CSARDRGRRYGYTF.

This clonotype has a count of ten or more. This chain links TRBV5-1 with TRBJ2-7; 8 bases are a match to TRBD2. With 7 bases clipped from V and 3 bases from J, the junction kept 9 bases outside the gene matches. Looked up from germline, CDR1 is SGHRS and CDR2 is YFSETQ. The CDR3 spans 14 residues. Written as DNA, the CDR3 is TGCGCCAGCGCCAAGGCGGGAGGTAGCTACGAGCAGTACTTC. Its protein product is CASAKAGGSYEQYF.

This clonotype was counted at least ten times. The rearrangement joins TRBV6-1 to TRBJ2-5; perhaps TRBD1 as D (6 bases). V dropped 6 bases and J dropped 3 bases, with 11 bases sitting between them. Germline V gives CDR1 MNHNS, CDR2 SASEGT. The CDR3 runs 13 residues. This CDR3 reads CASSAGTKETQYF. The CDR3 DNA follows: TGTGCCAGCAGCGCCGGGACAAAAGAGACCCAGTACTTC.

This clonotype was seen repeatedly, ten times or more. The V call is TRBV30, the J call TRBJ1-1; D ambiguous. Germline V gives CDR1 GTSNPN, CDR2 SVGIG (reference sequence). V was pared by 3 bases and J by 4 bases, with 15 bases between. This CDR3 region has 14 residues. The DNA of the CDR3 is TGTGCCTGGAGAAGACTCCAAATGGGCACTGAAGCTTTCTTT. This sequence encodes CAWRRLQMGTEAFF.

This chain connects TRBV19 to TRBJ2-1; 10 nucleotides match TRBD2. Per germline, CDR1 LNHDA and CDR2 SQIVND (reference sequence). V shed 5 bases and J 6 bases; nucleotides not matched to a gene: 7. CDR3 length: 15 residues. For the CDR3, the DNA is TGTGCCAGTAGTGTTCCCGGGACTAGCGTCAATGAGCAGTTCTTC. Its protein is CASSVPGTSVNEQFF. Full variable domain (missing parts from reference TRBV19 and TRBJ2-1): DGGITQSPKYLFRKEGQNVTLSCEQNLNHDAMYWYRQDPGQGLRLIYYSQIVNDFQKGDIAEGYSVSREKKESFPLTVTSAQKNPTAFYLCASSVPGTSVNEQFFGPGTRLTVL.

A few counts support this clonotype. One end of the junction varies from germline; a read error may be responsible. The V gene is TRBV7-8, the J gene TRBJ2-2; D remains ambiguous. The CDR3 runs 15 residues. CDR1 is SGHVS, CDR2 FQNEAQ, per germline. CDR3 protein: CASSLVRTDTGELFF. The CDR3 DNA follows: TGTGCCAGCAGCTTAGTACGAACCGACACCGGTGAGCTGTTTTTT.